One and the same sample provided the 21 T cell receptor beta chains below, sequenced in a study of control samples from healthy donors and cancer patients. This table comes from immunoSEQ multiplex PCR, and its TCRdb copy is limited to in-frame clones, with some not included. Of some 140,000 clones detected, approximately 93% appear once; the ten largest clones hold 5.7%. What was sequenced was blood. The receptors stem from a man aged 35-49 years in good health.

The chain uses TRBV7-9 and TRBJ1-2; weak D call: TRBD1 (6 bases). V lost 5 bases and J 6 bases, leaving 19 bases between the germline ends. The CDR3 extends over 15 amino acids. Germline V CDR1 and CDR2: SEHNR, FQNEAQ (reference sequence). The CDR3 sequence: CASSVEQGLRDGYTF. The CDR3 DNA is TGTGCCAGCAGCGTAGAACAGGGTCTACGGGATGGCTACACCTTC.

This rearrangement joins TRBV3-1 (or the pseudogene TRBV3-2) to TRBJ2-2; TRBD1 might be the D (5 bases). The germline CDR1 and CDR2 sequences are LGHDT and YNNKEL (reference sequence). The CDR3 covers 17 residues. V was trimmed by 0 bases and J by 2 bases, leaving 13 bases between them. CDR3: CASSQDPGIQNTGELFF. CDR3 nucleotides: TGTGCCAGCAGCCAAGATCCAGGGATTCAAAACACCGGGGAGCTGTTTTTT.

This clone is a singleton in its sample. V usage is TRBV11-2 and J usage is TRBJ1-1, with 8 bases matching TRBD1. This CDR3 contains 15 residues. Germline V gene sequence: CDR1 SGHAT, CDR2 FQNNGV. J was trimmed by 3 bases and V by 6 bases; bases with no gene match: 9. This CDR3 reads CASSRADRDDTEAFF. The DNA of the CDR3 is TGTGCCAGCAGTCGGGCGGACAGGGACGACACTGAAGCTTTCTTT.

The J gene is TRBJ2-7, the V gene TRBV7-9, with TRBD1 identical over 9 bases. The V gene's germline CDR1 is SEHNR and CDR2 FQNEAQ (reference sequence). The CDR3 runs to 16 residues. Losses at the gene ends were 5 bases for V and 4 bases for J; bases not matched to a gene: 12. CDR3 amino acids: CASSPGPGQGKYEQYF. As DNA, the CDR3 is TGTGCCAGCAGCCCTGGACCGGGACAGGGTAAATACGAGCAGTACTTC.

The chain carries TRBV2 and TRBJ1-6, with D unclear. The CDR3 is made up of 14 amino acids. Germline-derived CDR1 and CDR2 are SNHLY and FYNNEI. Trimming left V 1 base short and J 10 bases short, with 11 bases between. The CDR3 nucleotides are TGTGCCAGCAGTGAAGGATGGGAAGGGTCACCCCTCCACTTT. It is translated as CASSEGWEGSPLHF.

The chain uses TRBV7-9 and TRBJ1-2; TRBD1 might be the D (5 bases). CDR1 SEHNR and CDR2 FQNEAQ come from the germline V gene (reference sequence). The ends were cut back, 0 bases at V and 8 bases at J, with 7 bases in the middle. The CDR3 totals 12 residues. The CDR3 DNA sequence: TGTGCCAGCAGCTTAGCAGGGGCCGGCTACACCTTC. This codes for CASSLAGAGYTF.

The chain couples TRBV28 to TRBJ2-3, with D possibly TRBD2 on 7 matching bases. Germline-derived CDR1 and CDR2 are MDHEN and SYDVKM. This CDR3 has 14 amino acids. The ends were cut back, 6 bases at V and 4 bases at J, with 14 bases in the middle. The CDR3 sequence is CASRRGGSSDTQYF. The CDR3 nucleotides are TGTGCCAGCAGAAGGGGGGGGAGTTCAGATACGCAGTATTTT. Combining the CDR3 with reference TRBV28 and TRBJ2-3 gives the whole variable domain DVKVTQSSRYLVKRTGEKVFLECVQDMDHENMFWYRQDPGLGLRLIYFSYDVKMKEKGDIPEGYSVSREKKERFSLILESASTNQTSMYLCASRRGGSSDTQYFGPGTRLTVL.

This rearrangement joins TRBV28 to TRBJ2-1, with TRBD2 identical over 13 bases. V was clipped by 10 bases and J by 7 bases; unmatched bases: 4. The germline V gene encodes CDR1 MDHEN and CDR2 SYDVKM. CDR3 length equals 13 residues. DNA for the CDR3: TGTGCCATGCGGACTAGCGGGGGTAATGAGCAGTTCTTC. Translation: CAMRTSGGNEQFF.

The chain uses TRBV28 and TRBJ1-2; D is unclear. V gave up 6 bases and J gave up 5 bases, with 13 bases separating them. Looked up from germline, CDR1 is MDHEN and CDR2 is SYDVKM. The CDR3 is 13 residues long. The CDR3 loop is CASSQLGPYGYTF. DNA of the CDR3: TGTGCCAGCAGCCAGTTAGGACCGTATGGCTACACCTTC.

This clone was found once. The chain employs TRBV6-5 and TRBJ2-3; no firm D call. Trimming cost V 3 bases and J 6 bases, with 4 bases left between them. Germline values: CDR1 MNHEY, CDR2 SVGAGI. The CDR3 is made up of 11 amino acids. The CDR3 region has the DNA TGTGCCAGCAGTTATAGCGATACGCAGTATTTT. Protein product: CASSYSDTQYF.

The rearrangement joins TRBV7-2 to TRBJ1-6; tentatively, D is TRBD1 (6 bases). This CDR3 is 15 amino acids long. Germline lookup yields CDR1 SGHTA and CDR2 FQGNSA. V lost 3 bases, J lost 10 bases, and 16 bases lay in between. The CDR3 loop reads CASSLQGIGGSPLHF. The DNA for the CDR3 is TGTGCCAGCAGCTTGCAGGGTATCGGGGGCTCACCCCTCCACTTT. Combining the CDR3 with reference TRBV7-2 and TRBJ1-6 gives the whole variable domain GAGVSQSPSNKVTEKGKDVELRCDPISGHTALYWYRQSLGQGLEFLIYFQGNSAPDKSGLPSDRFSAERTGGSVSTLTIQRTQQEDSAVYLCASSLQGIGGSPLHFGNGTRLTVT.

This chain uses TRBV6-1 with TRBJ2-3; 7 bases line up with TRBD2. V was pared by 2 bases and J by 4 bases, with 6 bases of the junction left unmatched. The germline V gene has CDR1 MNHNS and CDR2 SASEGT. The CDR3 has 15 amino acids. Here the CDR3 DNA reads TGTGCCAGCAGTGAATCCGGACTAGTGCCAGATACGCAGTATTTT. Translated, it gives CASSESGLVPDTQYF.

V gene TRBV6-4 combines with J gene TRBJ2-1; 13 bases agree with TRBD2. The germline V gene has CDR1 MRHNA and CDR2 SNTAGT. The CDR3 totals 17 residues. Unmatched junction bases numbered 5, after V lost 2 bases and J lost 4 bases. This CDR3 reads CASSDRLAGGLYNEQFF. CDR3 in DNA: TGTGCCAGCAGTGACCGACTAGCGGGGGGCCTTTACAATGAGCAGTTCTTC.

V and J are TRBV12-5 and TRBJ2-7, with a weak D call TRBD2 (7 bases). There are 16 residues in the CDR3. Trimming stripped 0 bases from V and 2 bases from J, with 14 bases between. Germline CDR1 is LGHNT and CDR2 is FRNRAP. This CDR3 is CASGLVRGGATYEQYF. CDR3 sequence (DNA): TGTGCTAGTGGTTTGGTAAGGGGGGGTGCCACCTACGAGCAGTACTTC.

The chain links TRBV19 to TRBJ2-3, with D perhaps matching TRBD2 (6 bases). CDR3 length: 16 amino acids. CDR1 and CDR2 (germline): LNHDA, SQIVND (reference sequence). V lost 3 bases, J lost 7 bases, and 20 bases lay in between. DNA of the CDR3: TGTGCCAGTAGTATGGTCGATCAGGGCGGGATAAATACGCAGTATTTT. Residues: CASSMVDQGGINTQYF.

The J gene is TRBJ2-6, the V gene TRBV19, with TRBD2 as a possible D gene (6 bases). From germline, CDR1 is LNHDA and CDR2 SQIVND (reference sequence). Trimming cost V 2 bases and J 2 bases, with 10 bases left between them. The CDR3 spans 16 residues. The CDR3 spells CASSIMGGAGANVLTF. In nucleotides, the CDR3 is TGTGCCAGTAGTATAATGGGGGGAGCTGGGGCCAACGTCCTGACTTTC.

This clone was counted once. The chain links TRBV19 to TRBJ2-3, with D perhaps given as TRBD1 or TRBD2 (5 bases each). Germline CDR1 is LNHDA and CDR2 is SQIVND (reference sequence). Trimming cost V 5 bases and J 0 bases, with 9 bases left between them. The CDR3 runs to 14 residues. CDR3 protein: CASSPGPSTDTQYF. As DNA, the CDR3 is TGTGCCAGTAGTCCGGGACCTAGCACAGATACGCAGTATTTT. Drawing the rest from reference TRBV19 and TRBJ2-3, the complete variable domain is DGGITQSPKYLFRKEGQNVTLSCEQNLNHDAMYWYRQDPGQGLRLIYYSQIVNDFQKGDIAEGYSVSREKKESFPLTVTSAQKNPTAFYLCASSPGPSTDTQYFGPGTRLTVL.

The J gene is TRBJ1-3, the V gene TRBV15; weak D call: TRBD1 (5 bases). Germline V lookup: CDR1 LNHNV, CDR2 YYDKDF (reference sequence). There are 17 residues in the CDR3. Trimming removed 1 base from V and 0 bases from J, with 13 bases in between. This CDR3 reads CATSRASGPVSGNTIYF. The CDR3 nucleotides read TGTGCCACCAGCAGAGCGTCAGGGCCGGTCTCTGGAAACACCATATATTTT. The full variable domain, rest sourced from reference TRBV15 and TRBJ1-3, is DAMVIQNPRYQVTQFGKPVTLSCSQTLNHNVMYWYQQKSSQAPKLLFHYYDKDFNNEADTPDNFQSRRPNTSFCFLDIRSPGLGDTAMYLCATSRASGPVSGNTIYFGEGSWLTVV.

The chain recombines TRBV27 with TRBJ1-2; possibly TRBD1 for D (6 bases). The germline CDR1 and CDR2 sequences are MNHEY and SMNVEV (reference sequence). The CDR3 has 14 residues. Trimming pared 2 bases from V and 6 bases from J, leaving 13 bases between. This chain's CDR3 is CASSLVWGANGYTF. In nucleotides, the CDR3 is TGTGCCAGCAGTTTAGTCTGGGGGGCCAATGGCTACACCTTC.

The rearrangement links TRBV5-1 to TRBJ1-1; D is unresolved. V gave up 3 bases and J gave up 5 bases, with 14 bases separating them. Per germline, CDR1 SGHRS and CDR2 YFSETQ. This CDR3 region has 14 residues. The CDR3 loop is CASSSRVPGTEAFF. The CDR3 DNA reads TGCGCCAGCAGCTCCAGAGTCCCGGGGACTGAAGCTTTCTTT.

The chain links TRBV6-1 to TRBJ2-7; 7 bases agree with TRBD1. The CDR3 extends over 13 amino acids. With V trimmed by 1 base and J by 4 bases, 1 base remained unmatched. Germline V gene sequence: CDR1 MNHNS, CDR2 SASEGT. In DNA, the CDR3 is TGTGCCAGCAGTGAAGTCAGGGGGTACGAGCAGTACTTC. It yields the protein CASSEVRGYEQYF.